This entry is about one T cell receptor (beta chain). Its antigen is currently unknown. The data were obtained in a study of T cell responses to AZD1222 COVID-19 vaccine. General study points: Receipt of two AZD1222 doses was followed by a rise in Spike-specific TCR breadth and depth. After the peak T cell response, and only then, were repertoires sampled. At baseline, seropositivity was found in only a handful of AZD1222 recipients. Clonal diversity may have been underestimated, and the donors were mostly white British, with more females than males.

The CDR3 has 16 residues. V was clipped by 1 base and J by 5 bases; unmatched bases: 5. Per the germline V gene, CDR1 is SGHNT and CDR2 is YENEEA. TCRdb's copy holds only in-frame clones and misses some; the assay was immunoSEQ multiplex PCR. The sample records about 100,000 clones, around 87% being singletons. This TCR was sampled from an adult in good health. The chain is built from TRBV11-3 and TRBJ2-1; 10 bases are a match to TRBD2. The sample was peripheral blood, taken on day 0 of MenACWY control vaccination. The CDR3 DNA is TGTGCCAGCAGCTTAGTTGCTAGCGGGAGAGACAATGAGCAGTTCTTC. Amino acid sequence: CASSLVASGRDNEQFF.